Presented here are 7 T cell receptor beta chains from one specimen sequenced in a study of OX40 agonist ivuxolimab in advanced cancers. The library was obtained by the immunoSEQ multiplex PCR assay. Here the immuneACCESS table is served through TCRdb, limited to in-frame sequences with V and J called. Missing clones are a known gap in these copies; in checked studies unresolved V genes cover under half, and the rest lacks a known reason. In this sample the table shows 90,000 to 150,000 clones, around 87% of which occur a single time. In total, the top ten clones hold around 0.55% of the sample. The source was CD4+ or CD8+ T cells sorted from blood, collected in a trial of the OX40 agonist ivuxolimab. The receptors shown here come from an adult with an advanced solid tumor such as melanoma, head and neck, liver or kidney cancer.

This clone was detected once. This chain links TRBV2 with TRBJ2-7; 9 bases match TRBD1. Trimming removed 6 bases from V and 6 bases from J; junction bases left unmatched: 9. Germline CDR1 reads SNHLY; CDR2 reads FYNNEI. The CDR3 has 14 amino acids. Here the CDR3 DNA reads TGTGCCAGCAGAACCGGGACAGGGTCGGGCGAGCAGTACTTC. Translation: CASRTGTGSGEQYF.

V is TRBV6-1 and J is TRBJ2-7, with D perhaps matching TRBD1 (6 bases). The germline V gene has CDR1 MNHNS and CDR2 SASEGT. There are 15 residues in the CDR3. The V end lost 4 bases, the J end lost 2 bases, and 15 bases lay between the germline ends. Here the CDR3 reads CASSVAGDNTYEQYF. In DNA form, the CDR3 reads TGTGCCAGCAGTGTCGCAGGGGACAATACCTACGAGCAGTACTTC.

V and J are TRBV5-1 and TRBJ2-7, with 9 nucleotides matching TRBD1. CDR1 is SGHRS and CDR2 is YFSETQ in the germline V gene. V was clipped by 1 base and J by 3 bases; unmatched bases: 5. The CDR3 runs 15 residues. CDR3 residues: CASSLSGTGNYEQYF. CDR3 nucleotides: TGCGCCAGCAGCTTGTCCGGGACAGGGAACTACGAGCAGTACTTC.

V usage is TRBV29-1 and J usage is TRBJ1-1, with D possibly TRBD1 on 6 matching bases. The germline V and J ends were trimmed by 3 bases and 1 base, with 12 bases remaining between them. The CDR3 is made up of 14 amino acids. Germline V gene lookup returns CDR1 SQVTM and CDR2 ANQGSEA. This CDR3 is CSVDVGGANTEAFF. CDR3 DNA: TGCAGCGTTGATGTCGGGGGGGCGAACACTGAAGCTTTCTTT.

The chain joins TRBV6-5 to TRBJ1-5; no clear D. This CDR3 is 12 amino acids long. CDR1 is MNHEY, CDR2 SVGAGI, per germline. V was pared by 8 bases and J by 4 bases, with 9 bases between. The CDR3 sequence: CASRLGNQPQHF. The CDR3, as DNA: TGTGCCAGCCGACTGGGGAATCAGCCCCAGCATTTT.

The J gene is TRBJ2-5, the V gene TRBV30; tentative D call: TRBD2 (6 bases). The CDR3 contains 12 residues. Trimming pared 5 bases from V and 7 bases from J, leaving 14 bases between. Germline lookup yields CDR1 GTSNPN and CDR2 SVGIG (reference sequence). The DNA of the CDR3 is TGTGCCTGGGGAAAGCTGGGGGGGACCCAGTACTTC. This encodes CAWGKLGGTQYF.

This sequence joins TRBV19 and TRBJ2-7; D is perhaps TRBD1 or TRBD2 (5 bases each). Germline-derived CDR1 and CDR2 are LNHDA and SQIVND (reference sequence). V lost 5 bases and J 3 bases, leaving 17 bases between the germline ends. This CDR3 is built from 15 residues. The CDR3 region has the DNA TGTGCCAGTAGTCCCCCTGGGACCAATCTCTACGAGCAGTACTTC. Protein: CASSPPGTNLYEQYF.